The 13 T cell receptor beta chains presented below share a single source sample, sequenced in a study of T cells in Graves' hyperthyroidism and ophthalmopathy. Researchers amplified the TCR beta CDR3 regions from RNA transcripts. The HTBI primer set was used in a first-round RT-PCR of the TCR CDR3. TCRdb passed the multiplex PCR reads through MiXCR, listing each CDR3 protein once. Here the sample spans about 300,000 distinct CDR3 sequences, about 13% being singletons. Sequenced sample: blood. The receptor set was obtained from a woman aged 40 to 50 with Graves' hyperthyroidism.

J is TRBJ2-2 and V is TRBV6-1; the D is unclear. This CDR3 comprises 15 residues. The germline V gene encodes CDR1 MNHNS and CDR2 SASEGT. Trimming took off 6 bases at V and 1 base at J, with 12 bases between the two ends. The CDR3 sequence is CASRTHRGNTGELFF. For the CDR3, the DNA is TGTGCCAGCAGGACTCACCGCGGGAACACCGGGGAGCTGTTTTTT.

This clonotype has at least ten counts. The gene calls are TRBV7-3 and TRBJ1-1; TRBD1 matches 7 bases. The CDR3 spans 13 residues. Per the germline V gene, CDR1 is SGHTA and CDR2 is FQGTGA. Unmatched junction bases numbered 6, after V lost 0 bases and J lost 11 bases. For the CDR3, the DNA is TGTGCCAGCAGCTTAACGGAGGGGGCGGTCGCTTTCTTT. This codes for CASSLTEGAVAFF. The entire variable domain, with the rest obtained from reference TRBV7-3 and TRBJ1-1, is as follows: GAGVSQTPSNKVTEKGKYVELRCDPISGHTALYWYRQSLGQGPEFLIYFQGTGAADDSGLPNDRFFAVRPEGSVSTLKIQRTERGDSAVYLCASSLTEGAVAFFGQGTRLTVV.

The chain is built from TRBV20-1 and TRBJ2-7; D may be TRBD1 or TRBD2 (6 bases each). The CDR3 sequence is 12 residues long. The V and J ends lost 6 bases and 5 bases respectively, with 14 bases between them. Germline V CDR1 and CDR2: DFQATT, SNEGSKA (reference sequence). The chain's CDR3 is CSAEGGWNEQYF. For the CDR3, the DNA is TGCAGTGCCGAAGGGGGGTGGAACGAGCAGTACTTC.

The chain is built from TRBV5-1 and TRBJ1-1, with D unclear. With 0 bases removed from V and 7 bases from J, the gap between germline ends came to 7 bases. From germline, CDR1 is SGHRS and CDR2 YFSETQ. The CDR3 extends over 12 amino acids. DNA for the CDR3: TGCGCCAGCAGCTTGGATTGGGGTGAAGCTTTCTTT. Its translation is CASSLDWGEAFF.

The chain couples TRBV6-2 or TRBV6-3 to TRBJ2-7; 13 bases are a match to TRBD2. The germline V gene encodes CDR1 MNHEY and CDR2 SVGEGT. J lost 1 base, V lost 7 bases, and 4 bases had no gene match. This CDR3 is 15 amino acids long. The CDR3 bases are TGTGCCAGCAAACTAGCGGGAGGGCCGTCCTACGAGCAGTACTTC. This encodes CASKLAGGPSYEQYF.

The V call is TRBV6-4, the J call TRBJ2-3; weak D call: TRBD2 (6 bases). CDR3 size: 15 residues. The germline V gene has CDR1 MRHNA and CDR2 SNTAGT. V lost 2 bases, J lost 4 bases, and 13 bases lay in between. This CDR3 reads CASSDMGGAADTQYF. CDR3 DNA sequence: TGTGCCAGCAGTGACATGGGGGGAGCCGCAGATACGCAGTATTTT.

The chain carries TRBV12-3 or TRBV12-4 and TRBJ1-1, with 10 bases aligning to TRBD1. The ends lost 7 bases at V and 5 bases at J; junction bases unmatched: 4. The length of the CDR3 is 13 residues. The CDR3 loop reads CASTGQGDTEAFF. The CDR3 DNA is TGTGCCAGCACTGGACAGGGGGATACTGAAGCTTTCTTT.

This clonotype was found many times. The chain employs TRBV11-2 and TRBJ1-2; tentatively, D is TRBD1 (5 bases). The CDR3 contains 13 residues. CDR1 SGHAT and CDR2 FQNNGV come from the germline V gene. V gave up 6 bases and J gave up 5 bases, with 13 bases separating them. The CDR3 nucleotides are TGTGCCAGCAGTTCGGGACGGGAGTATGGCTACACCTTC. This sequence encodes CASSSGREYGYTF. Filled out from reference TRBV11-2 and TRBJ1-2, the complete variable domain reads EAGVAQSPRYKIIEKRQSVAFWCNPISGHATLYWYQQILGQGPKLLIQFQNNGVVDDSQLPKDRFSAERLKGVDSTLKIQPAKLEDSAVYLCASSSGREYGYTFGSGTRLTVV.

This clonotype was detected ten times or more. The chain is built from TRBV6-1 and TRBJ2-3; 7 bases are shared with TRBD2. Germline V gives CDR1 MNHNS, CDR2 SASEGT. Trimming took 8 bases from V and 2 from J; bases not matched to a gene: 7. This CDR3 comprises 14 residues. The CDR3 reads CASLLLADTDTQYF. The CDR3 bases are TGTGCCAGCCTACTCCTAGCGGACACAGATACGCAGTATTTT.

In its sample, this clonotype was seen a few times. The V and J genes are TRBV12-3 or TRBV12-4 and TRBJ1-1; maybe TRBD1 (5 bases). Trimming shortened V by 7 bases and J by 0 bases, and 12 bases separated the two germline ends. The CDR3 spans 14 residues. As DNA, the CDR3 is TGTGCCAGCAACAGACAGCTAATGAACACTGAAGCTTTCTTT. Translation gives CASNRQLMNTEAFF.

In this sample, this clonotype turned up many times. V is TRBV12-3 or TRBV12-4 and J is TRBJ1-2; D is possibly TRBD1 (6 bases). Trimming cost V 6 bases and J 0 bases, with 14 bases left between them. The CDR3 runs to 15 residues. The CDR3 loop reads CASSEDSEANYGYTF. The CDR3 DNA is TGTGCCAGCAGCGAGGACAGCGAAGCTAACTATGGCTACACCTTC.

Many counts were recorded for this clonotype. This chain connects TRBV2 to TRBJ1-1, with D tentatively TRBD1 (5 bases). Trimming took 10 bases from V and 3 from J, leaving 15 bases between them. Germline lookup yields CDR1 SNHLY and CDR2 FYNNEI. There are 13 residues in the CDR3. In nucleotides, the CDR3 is TGTGCCATGGGGATGGGACGATACACTGAAGCTTTCTTT. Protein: CAMGMGRYTEAFF.

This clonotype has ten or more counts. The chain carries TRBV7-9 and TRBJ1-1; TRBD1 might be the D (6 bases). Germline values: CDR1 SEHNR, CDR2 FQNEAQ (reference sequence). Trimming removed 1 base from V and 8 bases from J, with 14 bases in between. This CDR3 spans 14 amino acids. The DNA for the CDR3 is TGTGCCAGCAGCTTAGGGACAGCGAAGGTCGAAGCTTTCTTT. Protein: CASSLGTAKVEAFF.